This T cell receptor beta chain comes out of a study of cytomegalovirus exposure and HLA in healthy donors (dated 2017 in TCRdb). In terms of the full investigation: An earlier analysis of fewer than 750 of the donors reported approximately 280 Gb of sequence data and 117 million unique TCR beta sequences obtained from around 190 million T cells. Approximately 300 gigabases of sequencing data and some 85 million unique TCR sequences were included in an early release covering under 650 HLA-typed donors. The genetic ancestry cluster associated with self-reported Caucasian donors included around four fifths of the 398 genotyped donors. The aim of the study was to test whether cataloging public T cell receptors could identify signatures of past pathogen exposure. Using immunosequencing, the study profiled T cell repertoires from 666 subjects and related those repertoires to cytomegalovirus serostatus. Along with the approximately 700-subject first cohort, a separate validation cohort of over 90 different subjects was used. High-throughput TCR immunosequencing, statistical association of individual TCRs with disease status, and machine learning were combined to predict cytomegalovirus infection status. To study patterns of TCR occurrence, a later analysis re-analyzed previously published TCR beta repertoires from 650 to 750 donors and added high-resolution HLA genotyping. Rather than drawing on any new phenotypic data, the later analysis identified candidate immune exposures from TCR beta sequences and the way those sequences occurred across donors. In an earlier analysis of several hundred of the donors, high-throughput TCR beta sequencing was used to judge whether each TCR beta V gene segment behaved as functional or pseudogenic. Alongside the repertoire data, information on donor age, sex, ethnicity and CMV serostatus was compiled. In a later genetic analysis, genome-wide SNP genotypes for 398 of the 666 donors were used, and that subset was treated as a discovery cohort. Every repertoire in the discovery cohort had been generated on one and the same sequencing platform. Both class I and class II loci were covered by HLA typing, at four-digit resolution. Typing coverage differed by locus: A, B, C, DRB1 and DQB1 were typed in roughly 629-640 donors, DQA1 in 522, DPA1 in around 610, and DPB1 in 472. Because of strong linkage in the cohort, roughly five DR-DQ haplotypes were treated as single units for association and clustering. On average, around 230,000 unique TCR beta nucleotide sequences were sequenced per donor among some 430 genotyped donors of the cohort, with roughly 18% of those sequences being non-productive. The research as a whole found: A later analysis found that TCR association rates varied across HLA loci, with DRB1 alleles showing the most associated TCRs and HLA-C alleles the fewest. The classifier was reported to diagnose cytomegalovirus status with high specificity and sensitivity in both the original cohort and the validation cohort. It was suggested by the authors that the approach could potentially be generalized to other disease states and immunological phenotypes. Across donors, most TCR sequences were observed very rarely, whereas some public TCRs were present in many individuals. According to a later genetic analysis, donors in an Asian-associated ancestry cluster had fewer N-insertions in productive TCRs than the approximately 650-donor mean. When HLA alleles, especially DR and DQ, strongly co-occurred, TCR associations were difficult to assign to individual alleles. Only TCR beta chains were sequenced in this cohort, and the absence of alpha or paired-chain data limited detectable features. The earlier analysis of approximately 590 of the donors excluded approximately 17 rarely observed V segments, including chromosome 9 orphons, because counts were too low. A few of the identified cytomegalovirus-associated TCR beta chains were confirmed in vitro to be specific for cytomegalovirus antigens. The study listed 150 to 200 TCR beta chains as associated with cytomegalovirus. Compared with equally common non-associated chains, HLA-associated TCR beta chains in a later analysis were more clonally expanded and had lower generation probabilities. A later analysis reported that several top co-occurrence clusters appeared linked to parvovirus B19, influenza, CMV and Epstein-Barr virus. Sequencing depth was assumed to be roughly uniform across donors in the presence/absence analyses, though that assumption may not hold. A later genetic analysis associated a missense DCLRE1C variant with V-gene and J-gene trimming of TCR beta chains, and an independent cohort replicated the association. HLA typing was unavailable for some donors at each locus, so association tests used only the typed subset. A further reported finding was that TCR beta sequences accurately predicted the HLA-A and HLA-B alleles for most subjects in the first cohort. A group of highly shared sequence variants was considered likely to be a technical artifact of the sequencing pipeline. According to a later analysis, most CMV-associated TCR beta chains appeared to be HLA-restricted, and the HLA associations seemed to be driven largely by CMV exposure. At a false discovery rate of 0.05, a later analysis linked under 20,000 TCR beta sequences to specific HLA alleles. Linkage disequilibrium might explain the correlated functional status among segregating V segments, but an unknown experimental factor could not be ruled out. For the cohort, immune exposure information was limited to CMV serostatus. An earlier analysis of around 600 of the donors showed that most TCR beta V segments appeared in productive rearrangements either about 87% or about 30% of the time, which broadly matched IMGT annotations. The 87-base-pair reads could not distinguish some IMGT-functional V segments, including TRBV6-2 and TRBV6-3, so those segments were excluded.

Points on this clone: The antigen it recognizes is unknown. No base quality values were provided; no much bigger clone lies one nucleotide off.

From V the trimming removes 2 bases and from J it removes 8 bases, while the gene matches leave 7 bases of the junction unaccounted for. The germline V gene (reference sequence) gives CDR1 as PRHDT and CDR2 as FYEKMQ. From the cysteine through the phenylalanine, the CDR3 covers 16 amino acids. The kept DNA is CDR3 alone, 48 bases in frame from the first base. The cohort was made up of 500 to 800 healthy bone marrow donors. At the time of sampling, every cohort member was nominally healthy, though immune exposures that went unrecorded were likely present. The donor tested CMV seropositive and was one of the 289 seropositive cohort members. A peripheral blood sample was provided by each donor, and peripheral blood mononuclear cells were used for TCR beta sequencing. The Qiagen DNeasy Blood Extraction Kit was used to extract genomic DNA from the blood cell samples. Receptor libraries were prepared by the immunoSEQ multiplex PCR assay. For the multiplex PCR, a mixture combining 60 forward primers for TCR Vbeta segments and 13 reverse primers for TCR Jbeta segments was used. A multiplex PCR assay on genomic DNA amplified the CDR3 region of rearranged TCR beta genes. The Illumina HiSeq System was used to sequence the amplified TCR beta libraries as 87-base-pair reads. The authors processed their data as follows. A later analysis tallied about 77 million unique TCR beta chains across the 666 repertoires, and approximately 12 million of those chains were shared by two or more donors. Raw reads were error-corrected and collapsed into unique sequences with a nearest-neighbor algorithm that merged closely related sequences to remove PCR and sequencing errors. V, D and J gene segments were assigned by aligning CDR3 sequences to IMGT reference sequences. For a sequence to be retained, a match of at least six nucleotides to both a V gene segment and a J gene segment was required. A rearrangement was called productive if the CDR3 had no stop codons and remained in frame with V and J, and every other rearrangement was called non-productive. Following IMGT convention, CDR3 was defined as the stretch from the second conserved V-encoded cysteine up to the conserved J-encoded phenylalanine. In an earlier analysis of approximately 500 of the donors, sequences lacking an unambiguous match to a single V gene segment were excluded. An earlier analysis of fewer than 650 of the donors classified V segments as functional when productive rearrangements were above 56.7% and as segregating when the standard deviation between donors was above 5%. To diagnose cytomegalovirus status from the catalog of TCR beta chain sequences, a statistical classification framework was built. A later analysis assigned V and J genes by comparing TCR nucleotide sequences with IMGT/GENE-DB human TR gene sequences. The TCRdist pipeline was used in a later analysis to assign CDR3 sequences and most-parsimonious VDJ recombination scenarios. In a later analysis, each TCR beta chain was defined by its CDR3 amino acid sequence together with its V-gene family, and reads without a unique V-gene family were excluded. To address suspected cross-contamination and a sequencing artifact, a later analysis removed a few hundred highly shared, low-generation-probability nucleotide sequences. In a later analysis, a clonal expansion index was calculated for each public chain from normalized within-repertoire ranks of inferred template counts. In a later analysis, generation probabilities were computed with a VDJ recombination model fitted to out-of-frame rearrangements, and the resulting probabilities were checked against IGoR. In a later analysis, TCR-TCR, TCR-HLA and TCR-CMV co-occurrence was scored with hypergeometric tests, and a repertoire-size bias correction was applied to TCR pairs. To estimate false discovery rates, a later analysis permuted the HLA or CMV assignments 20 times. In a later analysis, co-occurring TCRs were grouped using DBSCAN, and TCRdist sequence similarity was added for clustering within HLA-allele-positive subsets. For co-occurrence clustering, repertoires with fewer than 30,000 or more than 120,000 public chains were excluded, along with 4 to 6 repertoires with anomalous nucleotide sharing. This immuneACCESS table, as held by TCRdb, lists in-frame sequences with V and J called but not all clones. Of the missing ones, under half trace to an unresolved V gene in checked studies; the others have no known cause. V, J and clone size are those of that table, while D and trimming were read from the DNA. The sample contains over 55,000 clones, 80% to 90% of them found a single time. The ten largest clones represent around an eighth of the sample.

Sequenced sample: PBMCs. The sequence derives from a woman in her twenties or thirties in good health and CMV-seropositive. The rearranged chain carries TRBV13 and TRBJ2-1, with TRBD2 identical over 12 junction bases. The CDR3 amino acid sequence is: CASSLPSSGRGDEQFF. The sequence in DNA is TGTGCCAGCAGCTTACCATCTAGCGGGAGGGGTGATGAGCAGTTCTTC. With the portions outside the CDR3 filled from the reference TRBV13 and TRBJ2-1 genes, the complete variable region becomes AAGVIQSPRHLIKEKRETATLKCYPIPRHDTVYWYQQGPGQDPQFLISFYEKMQSDKGSIPDRFSAQQFSDYHSELNMSSLELGDSALYFCASSLPSSGRGDEQFFGPGTRLTVL.